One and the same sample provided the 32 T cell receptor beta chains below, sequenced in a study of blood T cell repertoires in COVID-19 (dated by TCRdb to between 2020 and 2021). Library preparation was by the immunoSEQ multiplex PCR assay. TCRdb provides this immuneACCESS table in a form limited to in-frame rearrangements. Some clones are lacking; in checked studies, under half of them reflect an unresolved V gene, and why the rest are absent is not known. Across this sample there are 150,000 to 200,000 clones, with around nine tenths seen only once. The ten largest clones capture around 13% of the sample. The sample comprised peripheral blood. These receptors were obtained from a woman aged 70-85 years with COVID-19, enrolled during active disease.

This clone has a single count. The CDR3 reads CASSPLAKRDTQYF. The CDR3 DNA reads as TGTGCCAGCTCACCCCTAGCAAAGCGGGATACGCAGTATTTT. V gene TRBV18 combines with J gene TRBJ2-3, with D possibly matching TRBD2 (5 bases). Germline V gene data show CDR1 as KGHSH and CDR2 as LQKENI. The CDR3 length is 14 residues. V lost 3 bases, J lost 6 bases, and 13 bases lay in between.

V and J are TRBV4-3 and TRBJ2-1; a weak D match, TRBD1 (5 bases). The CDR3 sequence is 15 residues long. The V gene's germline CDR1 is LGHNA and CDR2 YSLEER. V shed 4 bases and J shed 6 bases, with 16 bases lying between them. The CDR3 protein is CASSREVGAINEQFF. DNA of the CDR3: TGCGCCAGCAGCCGAGAAGTAGGGGCAATCAATGAGCAGTTCTTC.

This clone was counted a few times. Here the CDR3 reads CAWIQGVTEAFF. The DNA of the CDR3 is TGTGCCTGGATACAGGGGGTCACTGAAGCTTTCTTT. The rearrangement links TRBV30 to TRBJ1-1; 8 bases fit TRBD1. From germline, CDR1 is GTSNPN and CDR2 SVGIG (reference sequence). The junction had 2 bases not matched to a gene; V was cut back by 4 bases and J by 4 bases. The CDR3 runs to 12 residues.

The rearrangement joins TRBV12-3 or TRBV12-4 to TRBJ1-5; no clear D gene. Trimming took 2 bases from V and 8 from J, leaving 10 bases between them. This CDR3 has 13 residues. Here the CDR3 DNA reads TGTGCCAGCAGTTTATCGGGGTGGGAGCCCCAGCATTTT. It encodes CASSLSGWEPQHF.

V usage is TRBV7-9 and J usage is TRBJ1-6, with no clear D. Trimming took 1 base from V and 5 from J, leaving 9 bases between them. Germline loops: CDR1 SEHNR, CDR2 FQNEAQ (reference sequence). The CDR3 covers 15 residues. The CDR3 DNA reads TGTGCCAGCAGCTTAGAGTCCAGGAATAATTCACCCCTCCACTTT. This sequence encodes CASSLESRNNSPLHF.

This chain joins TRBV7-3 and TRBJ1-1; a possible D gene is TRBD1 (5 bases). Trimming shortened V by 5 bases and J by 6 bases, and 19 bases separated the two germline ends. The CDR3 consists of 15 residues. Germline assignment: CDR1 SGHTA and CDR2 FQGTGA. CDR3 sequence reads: CASSRTTGPTAEAFF. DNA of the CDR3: TGTGCCAGCAGCCGAACTACAGGTCCCACCGCTGAAGCTTTCTTT. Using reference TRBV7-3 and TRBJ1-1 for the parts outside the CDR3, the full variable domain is GAGVSQTPSNKVTEKGKYVELRCDPISGHTALYWYRQSLGQGPEFLIYFQGTGAADDSGLPNDRFFAVRPEGSVSTLKIQRTERGDSAVYLCASSRTTGPTAEAFFGQGTRLTVV.

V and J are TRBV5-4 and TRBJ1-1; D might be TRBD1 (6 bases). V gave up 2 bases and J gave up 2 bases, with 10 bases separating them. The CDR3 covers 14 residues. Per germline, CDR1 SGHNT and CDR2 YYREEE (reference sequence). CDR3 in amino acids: CASSFTGFNTEAFF. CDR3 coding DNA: TGTGCCAGCAGCTTCACAGGGTTTAACACTGAAGCTTTCTTT.

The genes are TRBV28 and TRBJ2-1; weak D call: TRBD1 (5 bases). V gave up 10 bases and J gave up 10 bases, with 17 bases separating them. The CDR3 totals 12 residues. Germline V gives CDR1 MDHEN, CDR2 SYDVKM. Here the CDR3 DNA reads TGTGCCATCCTGGGGCCGCCAAGGGAGCAGTTCTTC. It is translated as CAILGPPREQFF.

The CDR3 DNA sequence: TGTGCCTGGAGAGGACTAGCGGCCACCGGGGAGCTGTTTTTT. Its protein product is CAWRGLAATGELFF. The rearrangement uses TRBV30 and TRBJ2-2, with 10 bases lining up with TRBD2. J lost 4 bases, V lost 3 bases, and 2 bases had no gene match. CDR1 GTSNPN and CDR2 SVGIG come from the germline V gene (reference sequence). The CDR3 is 14 residues long.

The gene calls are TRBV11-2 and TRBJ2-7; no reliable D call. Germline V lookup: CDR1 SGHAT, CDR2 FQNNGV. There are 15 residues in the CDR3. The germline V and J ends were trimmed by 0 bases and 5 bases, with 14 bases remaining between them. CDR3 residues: CASSLERTPLDEQYF. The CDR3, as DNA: TGTGCCAGCAGCTTAGAGCGTACCCCTCTGGACGAGCAGTACTTC.

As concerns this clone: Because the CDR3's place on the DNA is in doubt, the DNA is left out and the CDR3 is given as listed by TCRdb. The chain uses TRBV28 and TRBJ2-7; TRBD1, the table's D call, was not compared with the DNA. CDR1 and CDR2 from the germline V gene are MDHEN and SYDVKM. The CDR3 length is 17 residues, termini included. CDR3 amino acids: CASSTSTTGAVFYEQYF.

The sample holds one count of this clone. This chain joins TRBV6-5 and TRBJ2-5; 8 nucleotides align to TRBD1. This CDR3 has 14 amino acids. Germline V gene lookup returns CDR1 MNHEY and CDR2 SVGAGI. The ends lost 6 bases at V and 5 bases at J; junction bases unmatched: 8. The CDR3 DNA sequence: TGTGCCAGCAGGTTCAGGACAGGGTGGGAGACCCAGTACTTC. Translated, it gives CASRFRTGWETQYF.

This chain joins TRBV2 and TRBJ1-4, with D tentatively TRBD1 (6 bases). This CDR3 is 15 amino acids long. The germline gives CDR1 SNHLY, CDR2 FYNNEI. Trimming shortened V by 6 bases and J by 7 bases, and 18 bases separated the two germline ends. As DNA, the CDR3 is TGTGCCAGCAGAGAACAGGGTCTAGATAGTGAAAAACTGTTTTTT. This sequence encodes CASREQGLDSEKLFF.

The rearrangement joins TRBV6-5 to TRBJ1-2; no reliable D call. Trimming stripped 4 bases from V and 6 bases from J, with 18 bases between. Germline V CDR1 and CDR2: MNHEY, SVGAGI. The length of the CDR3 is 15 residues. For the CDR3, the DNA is TGTGCCAGCAGTTCCCCGGGAGGTCGGAGGGATGGCTACACCTTC. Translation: CASSSPGGRRDGYTF.

The CDR3 coding sequence is TGTGCCAGCAGTTGGACAGTAAAGGGGGGCTACACCTTC. This gives the protein CASSWTVKGGYTF. This sequence joins TRBV3-1 (or the pseudogene TRBV3-2) and TRBJ1-2; TRBD1 might be the D (6 bases). CDR1 LGHDT and CDR2 YNNKEL come from the germline V gene (reference sequence). The V end was cut by 6 bases, the J end by 8 bases, with 16 bases between. CDR3 length equals 13 residues.

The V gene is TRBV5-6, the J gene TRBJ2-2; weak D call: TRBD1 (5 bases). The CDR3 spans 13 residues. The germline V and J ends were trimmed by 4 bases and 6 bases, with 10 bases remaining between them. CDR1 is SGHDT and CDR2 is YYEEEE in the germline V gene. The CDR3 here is CASSDAGPGELFF. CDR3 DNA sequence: TGTGCCAGCAGCGACGCAGGGCCCGGGGAGCTGTTTTTT.

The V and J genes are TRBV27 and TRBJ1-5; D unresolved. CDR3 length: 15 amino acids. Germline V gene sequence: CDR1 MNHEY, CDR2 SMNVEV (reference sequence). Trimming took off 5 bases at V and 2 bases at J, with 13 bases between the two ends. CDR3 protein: CASSLIGQGNQPQHF. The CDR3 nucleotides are TGTGCCAGCAGTCTAATAGGTCAGGGCAATCAGCCCCAGCATTTT.

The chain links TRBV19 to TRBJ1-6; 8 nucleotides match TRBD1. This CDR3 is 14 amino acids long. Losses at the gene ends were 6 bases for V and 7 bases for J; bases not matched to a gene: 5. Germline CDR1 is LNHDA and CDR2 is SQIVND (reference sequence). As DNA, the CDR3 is TGTGCCAGTAGCGACAGGGGCCCCAATTCACCCCTCCACTTT. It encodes CASSDRGPNSPLHF.

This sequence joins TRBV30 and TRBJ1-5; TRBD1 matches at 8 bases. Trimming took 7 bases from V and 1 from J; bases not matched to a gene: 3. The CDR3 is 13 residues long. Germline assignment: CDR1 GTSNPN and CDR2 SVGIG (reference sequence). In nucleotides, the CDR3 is TGTGCCTTAAGACAGGGGAGCAATCAGCCCCAGCATTTT. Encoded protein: CALRQGSNQPQHF.

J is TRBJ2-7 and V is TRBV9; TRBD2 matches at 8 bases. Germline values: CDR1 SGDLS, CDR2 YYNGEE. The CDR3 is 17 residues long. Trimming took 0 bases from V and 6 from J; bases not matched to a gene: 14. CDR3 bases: TGTGCCAGCAGCGTAGTTGTACTAGCGGCAAGGCGTGGCGAGCAGTACTTC. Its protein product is CASSVVVLAARRGEQYF. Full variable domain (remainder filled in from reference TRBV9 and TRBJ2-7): DSGVTQTPKHLITATGQRVTLRCSPRSGDLSVYWYQQSLDQGLQFLIQYYNGEERAKGNILERFSAQQFPDLHSELNLSSLELGDSALYFCASSVVVLAARRGEQYFGPGTRLTVT.

The CDR3 nucleotides are TGTGCCACCCGGGGACTAGCGGGAGGGAATGAGCAGTTCTTC. It specifies CATRGLAGGNEQFF. The rearrangement joins TRBV7-2 to TRBJ2-1; TRBD2 matches at 16 bases. This CDR3 has 14 amino acids. CDR1 is SGHTA and CDR2 is FQGNSA in the germline V gene. With V trimmed by 10 bases and J by 7 bases, 4 bases remained unmatched.

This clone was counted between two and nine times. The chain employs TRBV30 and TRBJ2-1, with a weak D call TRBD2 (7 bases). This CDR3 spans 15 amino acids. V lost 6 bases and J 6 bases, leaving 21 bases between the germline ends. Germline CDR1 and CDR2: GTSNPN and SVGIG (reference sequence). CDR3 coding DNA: TGTGCCTGCACCGGAAGGGGGGGGCGAATCAATGAGCAGTTCTTC. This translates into CACTGRGGRINEQFF.

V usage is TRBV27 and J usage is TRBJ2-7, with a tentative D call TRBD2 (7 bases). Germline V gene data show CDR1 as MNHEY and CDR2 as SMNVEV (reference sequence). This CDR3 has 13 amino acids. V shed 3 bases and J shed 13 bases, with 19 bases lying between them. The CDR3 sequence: CASSFSGGRRAYF. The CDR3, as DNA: TGTGCCAGCAGTTTTTCGGGGGGCCGGCGTGCATACTTC.

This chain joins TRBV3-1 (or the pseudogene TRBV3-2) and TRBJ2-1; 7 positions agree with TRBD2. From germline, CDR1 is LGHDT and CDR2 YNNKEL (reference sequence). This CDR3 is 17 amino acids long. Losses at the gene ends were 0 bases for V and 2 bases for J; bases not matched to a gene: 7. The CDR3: CASSQDLASGAYNEQFF. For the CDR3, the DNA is TGTGCCAGCAGCCAAGATCTGGCTAGCGGAGCCTACAATGAGCAGTTCTTC.

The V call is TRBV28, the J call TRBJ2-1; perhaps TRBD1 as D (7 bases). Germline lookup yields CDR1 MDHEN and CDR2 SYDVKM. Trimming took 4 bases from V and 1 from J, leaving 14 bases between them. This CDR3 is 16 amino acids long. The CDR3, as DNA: TGTGCCAGCAGTTCGGAGGGACAGAGATCCTACAATGAGCAGTTCTTC. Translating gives CASSSEGQRSYNEQFF.

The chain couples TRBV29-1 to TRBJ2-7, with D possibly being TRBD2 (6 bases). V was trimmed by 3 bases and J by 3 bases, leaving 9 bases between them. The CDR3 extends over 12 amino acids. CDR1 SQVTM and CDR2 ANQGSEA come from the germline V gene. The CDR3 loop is CSVETRHYEQYF. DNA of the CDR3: TGCAGCGTTGAGACTAGGCACTACGAGCAGTACTTC.

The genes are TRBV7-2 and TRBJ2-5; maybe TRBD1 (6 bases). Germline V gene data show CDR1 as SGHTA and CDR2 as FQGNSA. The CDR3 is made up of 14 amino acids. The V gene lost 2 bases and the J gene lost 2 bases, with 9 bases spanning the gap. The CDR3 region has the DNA TGTGCCAGCAGCTTAAGGGGGATACAAGAGACCCAGTACTTC. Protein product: CASSLRGIQETQYF.

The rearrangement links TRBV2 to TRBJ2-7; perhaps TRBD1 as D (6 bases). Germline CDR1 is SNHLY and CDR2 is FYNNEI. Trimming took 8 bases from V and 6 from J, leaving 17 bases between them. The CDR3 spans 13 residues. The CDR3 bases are TGTGCCAGCGCTCAAACAGGGTTTGGCGAGCAGTACTTC. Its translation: CASAQTGFGEQYF.

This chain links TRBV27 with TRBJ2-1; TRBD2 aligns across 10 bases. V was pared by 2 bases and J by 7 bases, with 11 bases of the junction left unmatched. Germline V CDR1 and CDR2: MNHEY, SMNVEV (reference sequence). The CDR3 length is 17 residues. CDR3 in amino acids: CASSLPPAGGLLNEQFF. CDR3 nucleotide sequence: TGTGCCAGCAGTTTACCCCCAGCGGGAGGGCTTTTGAATGAGCAGTTCTTC.

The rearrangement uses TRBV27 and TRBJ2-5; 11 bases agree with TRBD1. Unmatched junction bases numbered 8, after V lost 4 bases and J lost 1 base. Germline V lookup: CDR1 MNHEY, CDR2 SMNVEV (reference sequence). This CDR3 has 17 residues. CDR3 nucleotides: TGTGCCAGCAGTTCCCCCACGGGACAGGGGGTCCAAGAGACCCAGTACTTC. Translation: CASSSPTGQGVQETQYF.

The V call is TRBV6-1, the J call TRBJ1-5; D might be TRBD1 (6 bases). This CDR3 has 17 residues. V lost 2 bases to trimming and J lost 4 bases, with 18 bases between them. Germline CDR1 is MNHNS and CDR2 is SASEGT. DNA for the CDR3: TGTGCCAGCAGTGAACGAGTGGACAGCCTAAGAAATCAGCCCCAGCATTTT. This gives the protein CASSERVDSLRNQPQHF.

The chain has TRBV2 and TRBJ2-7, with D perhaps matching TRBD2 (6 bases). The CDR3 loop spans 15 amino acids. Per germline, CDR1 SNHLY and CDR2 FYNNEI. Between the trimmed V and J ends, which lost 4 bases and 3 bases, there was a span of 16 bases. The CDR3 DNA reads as TGTGCCAGCAGTGCCGGGGGTTCTGACCTCTACGAGCAGTACTTC. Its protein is CASSAGGSDLYEQYF.